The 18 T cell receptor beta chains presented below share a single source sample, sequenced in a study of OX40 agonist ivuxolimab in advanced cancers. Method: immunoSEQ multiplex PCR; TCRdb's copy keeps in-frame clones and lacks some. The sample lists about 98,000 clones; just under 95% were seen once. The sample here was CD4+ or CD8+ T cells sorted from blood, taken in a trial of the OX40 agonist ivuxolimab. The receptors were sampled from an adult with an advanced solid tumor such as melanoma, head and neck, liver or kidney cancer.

The CDR3, as DNA: TGCGCCAGCAGCTTGAGGGGACTAGCGGGAGGGGAGGGGTACAATGAGCAGTTCTTC. Translating gives CASSLRGLAGGEGYNEQFF. J is TRBJ2-1 and V is TRBV5-1; 16 bases fit TRBD2. The CDR3 extends over 19 amino acids. The V gene end was trimmed by 1 base and the J gene end by 4 bases; junction bases not matched to a gene: 8. Per the germline V gene, CDR1 is SGHRS and CDR2 is YFSETQ.

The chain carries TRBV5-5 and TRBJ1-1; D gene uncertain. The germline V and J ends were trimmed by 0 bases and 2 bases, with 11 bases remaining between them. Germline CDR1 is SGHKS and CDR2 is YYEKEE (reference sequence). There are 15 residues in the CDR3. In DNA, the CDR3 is TGTGCCAGCAGCTTGGTGACCCGGTTTAACACTGAAGCTTTCTTT. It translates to CASSLVTRFNTEAFF.

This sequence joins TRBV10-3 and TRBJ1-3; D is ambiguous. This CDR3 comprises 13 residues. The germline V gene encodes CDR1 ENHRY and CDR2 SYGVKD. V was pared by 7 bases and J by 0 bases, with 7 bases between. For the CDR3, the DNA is TGTGCCATCAAACAGCTCTCTGGAAACACCATATATTTT. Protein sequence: CAIKQLSGNTIYF.

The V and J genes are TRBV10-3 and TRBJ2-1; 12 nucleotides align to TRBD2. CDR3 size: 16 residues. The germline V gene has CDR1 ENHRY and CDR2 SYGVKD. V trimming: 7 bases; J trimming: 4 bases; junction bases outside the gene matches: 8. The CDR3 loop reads CAIKNRLAGEYNEQFF. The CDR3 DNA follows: TGTGCCATCAAGAACAGACTAGCGGGGGAATACAATGAGCAGTTCTTC.

The CDR3 region is CAWSGQTYGYTF. The CDR3 DNA reads TGTGCCTGGAGTGGACAGACCTATGGCTACACCTTC. The chain is built from TRBV30 and TRBJ1-2; possibly TRBD1 for D (5 bases). In germline, CDR1 is GTSNPN, CDR2 SVGIG (reference sequence). CDR3 size: 12 residues. Trimming left V 1 base short and J 4 bases short, with 7 bases between. Filled out from reference TRBV30 and TRBJ1-2, the complete variable domain reads SQTIHQWPATLVQPVGSPLSLECTVEGTSNPNLYWYRQAAGRGLQLLFYSVGIGQISSEVPQNLSASRPQDRQFILSSKKLLLSDSGFYLCAWSGQTYGYTFGSGTRLTVV.

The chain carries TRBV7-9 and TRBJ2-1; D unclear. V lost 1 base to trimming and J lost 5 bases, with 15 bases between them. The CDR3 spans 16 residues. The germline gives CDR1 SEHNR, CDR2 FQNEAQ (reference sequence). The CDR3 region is CASSLGPSEVHNEQFF. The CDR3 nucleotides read TGTGCCAGCAGCTTAGGGCCCAGCGAAGTCCACAATGAGCAGTTCTTC.

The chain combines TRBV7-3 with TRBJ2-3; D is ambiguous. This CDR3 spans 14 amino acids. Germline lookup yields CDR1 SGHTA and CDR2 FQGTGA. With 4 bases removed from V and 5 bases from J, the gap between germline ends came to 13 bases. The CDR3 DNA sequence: TGTGCCAGCAGCTCCCTTGGGCCCGAAGATACGCAGTATTTT. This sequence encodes CASSSLGPEDTQYF.

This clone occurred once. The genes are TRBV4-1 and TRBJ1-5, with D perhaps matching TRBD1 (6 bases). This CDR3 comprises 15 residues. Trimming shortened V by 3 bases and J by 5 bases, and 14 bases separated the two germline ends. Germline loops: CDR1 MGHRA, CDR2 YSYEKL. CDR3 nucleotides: TGCGCCAGCAGCCACTTACAGGGAGGGGATCAGCCCCAGCATTTT. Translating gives CASSHLQGGDQPQHF.

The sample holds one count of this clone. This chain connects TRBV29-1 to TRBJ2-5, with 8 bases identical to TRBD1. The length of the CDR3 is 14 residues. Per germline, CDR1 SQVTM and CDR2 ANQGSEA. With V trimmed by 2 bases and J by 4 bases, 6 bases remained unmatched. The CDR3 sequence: CSVENGQGAETQYF. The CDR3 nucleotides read TGCAGCGTTGAAAACGGACAGGGTGCAGAGACCCAGTACTTC.

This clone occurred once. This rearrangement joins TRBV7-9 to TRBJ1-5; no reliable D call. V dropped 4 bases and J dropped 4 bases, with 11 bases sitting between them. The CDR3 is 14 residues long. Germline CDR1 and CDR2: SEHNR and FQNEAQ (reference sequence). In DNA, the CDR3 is TGTGCCAGCAGCTCGGCAGGTGGGAATCAGCCCCAGCATTTT. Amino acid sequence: CASSSAGGNQPQHF.

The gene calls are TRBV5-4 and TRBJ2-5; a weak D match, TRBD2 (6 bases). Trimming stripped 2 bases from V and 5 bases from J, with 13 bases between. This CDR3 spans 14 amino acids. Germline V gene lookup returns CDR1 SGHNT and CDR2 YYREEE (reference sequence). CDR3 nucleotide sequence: TGTGCCAGCAGCTTAGGAGGAGGGGCGGAGACCCAGTACTTC. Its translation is CASSLGGGAETQYF.

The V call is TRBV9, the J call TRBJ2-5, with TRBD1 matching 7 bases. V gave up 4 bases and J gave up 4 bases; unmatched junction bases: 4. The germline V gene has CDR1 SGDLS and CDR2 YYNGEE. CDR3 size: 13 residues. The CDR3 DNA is TGTGCCAGCAGCCCCCACAGGGGAGAGACCCAGTACTTC. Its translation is CASSPHRGETQYF.

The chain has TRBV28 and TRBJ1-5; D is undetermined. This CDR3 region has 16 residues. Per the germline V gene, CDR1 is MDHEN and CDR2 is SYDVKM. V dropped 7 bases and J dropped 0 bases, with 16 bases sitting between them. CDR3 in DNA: TGTGCCAGCACCCTGGGTTATGGTAATAGCAATCAGCCCCAGCATTTT. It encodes CASTLGYGNSNQPQHF. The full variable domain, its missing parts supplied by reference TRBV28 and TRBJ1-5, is DVKVTQSSRYLVKRTGEKVFLECVQDMDHENMFWYRQDPGLGLRLIYFSYDVKMKEKGDIPEGYSVSREKKERFSLILESASTNQTSMYLCASTLGYGNSNQPQHFGDGTRLSIL.

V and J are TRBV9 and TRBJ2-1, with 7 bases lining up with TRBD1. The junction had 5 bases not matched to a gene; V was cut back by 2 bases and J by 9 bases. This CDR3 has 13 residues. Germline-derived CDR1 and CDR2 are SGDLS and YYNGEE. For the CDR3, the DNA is TGTGCCAGCAGCGTGACAGGGTATGGTGAGCAGTTCTTC. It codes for CASSVTGYGEQFF.

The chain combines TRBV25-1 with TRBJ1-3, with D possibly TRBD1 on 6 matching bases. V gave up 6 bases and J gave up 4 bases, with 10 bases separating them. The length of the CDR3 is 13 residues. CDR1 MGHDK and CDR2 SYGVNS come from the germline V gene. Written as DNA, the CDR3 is TGTGCCAGCAGGACCACAGGGGGAAACACCATATATTTT. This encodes CASRTTGGNTIYF.

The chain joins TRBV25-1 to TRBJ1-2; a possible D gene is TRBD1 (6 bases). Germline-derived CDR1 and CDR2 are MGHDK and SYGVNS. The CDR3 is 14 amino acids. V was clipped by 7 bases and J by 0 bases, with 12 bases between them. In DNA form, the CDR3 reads TGTGCCAGCAAAGGACAGACTACTAACTATGGCTACACCTTC. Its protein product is CASKGQTTNYGYTF.

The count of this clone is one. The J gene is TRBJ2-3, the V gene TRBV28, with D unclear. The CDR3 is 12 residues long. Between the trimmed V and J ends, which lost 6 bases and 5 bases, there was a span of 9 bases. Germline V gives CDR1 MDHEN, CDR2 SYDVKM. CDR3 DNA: TGTGCCAGCAGCCTGATGTTAGATACGCAGTATTTT. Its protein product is CASSLMLDTQYF.

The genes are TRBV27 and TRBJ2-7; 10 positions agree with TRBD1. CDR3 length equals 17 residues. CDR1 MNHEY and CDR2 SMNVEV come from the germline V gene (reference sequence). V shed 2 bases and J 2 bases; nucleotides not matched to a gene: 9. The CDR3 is CASSLEEVGQGAYEQYV. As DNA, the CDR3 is TGTGCCAGCAGTTTAGAGGAGGTAGGACAGGGGGCCTACGAGCAGTACGTC.